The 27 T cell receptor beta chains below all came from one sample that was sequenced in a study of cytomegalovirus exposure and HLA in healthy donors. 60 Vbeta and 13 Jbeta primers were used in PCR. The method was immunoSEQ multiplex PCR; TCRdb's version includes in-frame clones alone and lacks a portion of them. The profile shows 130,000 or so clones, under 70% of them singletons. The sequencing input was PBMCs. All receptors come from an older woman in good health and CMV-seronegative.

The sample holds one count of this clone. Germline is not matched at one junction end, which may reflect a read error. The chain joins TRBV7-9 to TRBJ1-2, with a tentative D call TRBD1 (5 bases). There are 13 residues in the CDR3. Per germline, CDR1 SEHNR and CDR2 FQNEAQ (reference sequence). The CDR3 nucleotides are TGTTCCAGCAGCATAGGGGCCGGCTATGGCTACACCTTC. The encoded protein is CSSSIGAGYGYTF. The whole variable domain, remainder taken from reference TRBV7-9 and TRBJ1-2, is DTGVSQNPRHKITKRGQNVTFRCDPISEHNRLYWYRQTLGQGPEFLTYFQNEAQLEKSRLLSDRFSAERPKGSFSTLEIQRTEQGDSAMYLCSSSIGAGYGYTFGSGTRLTVV.

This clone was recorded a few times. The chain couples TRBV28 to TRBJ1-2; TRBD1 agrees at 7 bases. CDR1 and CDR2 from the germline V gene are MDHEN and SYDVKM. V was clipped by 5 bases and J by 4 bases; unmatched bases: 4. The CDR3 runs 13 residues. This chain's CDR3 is CASSQGQFYGYTF. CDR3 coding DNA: TGTGCCAGCAGTCAGGGACAGTTCTATGGCTACACCTTC.

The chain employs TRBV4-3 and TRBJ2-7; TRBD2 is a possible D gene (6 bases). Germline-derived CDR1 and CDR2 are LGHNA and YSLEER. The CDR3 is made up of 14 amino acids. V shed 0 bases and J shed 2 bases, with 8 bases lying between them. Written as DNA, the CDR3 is TGCGCCAGCAGCCAAGAACCGGGGGCCTACGAGCAGTACTTC. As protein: CASSQEPGAYEQYF.

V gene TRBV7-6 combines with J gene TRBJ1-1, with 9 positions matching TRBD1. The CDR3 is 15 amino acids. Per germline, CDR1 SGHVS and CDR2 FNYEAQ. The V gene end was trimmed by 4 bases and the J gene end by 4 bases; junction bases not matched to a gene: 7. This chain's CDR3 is CASSSSPTGGTEAFF. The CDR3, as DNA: TGTGCCAGCAGCTCTAGCCCGACAGGGGGCACTGAAGCTTTCTTT.

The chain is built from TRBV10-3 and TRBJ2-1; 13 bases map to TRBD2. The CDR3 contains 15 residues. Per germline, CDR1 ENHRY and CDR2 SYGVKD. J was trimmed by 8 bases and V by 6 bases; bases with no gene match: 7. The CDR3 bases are TGTGCCATCAGCAGACTAGCGGGAGGTAGTGATGAGCAGTTCTTC. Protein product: CAISRLAGGSDEQFF.

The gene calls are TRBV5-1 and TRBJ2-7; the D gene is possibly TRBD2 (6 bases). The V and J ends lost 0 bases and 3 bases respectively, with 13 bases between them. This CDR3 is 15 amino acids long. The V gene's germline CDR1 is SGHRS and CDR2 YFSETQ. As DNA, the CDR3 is TGCGCCAGCAGCTTGGATAGTAGCGGAAACTACGAGCAGTACTTC. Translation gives CASSLDSSGNYEQYF.

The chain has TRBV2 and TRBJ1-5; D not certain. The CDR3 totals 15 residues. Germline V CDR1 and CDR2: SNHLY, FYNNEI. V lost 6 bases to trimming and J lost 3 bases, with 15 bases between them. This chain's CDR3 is CASRAGAGYNQPQHF. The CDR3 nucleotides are TGTGCCAGCAGGGCGGGTGCGGGTTACAATCAGCCCCAGCATTTT.

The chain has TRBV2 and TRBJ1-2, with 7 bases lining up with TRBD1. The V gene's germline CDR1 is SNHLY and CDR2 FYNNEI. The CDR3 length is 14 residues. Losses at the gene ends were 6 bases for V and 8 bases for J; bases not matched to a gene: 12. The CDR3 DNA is TGTGCCAGCAGCGAGGGACAGAGAGTACAAGGCTACACCTTC. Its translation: CASSEGQRVQGYTF.

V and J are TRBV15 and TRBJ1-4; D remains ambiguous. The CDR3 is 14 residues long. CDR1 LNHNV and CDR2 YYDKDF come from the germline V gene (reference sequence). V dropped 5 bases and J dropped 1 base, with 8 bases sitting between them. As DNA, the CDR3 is TGTGCCACCAGCGGGGAGCTAACTAATGAAAAACTGTTTTTT. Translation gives CATSGELTNEKLFF.

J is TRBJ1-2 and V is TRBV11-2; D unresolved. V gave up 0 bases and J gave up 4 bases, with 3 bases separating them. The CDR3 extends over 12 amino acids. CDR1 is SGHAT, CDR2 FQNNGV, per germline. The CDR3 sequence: CASSLDSYGYTF. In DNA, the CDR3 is TGTGCCAGCAGCTTAGACAGCTATGGCTACACCTTC.

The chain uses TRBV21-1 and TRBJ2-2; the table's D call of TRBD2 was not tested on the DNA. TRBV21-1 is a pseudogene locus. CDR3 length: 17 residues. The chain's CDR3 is CASSKERKSGRPGELFF. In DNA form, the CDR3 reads TGTGCCAGCAGCAAAGAAAGGAAAAGCGGGAGGCCCGGGGAGCTGTTTTTT.

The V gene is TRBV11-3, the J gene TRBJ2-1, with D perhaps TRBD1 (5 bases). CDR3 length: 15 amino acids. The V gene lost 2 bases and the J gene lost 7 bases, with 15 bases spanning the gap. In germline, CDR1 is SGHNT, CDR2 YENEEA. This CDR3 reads CASSLTGYSGNEQFF. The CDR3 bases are TGTGCCAGCAGCTTAACAGGCTACAGTGGTAATGAGCAGTTCTTC.

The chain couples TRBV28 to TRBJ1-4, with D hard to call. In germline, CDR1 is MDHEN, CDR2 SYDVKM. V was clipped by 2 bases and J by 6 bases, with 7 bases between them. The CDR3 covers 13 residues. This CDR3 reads CASSLGQHEKLFF. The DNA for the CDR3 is TGTGCCAGCAGTTTAGGGCAGCATGAAAAACTGTTTTTT.

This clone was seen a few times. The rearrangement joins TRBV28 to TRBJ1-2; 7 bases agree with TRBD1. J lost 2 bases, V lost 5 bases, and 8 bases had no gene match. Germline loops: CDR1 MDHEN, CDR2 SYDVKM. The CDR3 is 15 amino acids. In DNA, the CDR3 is TGTGCCAGCAGTACCTCCACAGGGGCGAACTATGGCTACACCTTC. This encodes CASSTSTGANYGYTF.

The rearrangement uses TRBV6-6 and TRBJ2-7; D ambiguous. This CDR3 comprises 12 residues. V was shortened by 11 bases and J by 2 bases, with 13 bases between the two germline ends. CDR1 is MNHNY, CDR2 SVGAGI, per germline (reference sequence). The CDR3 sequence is CACDALTYEQYF. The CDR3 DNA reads TGTGCCTGTGATGCCCTAACCTACGAGCAGTACTTC.

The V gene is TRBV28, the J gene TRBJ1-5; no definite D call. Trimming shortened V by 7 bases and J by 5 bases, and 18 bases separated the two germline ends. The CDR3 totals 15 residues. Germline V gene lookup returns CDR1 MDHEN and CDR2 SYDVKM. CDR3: CASMGPDGIYQPQHF. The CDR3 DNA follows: TGTGCCAGCATGGGCCCAGACGGAATTTATCAGCCCCAGCATTTT.

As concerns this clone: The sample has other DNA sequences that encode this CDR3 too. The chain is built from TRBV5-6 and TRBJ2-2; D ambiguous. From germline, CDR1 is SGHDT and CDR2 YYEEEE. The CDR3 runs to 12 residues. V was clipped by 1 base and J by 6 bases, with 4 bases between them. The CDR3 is CASSLSAGELFF. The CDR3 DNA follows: TGTGCCAGCAGCTTGTCAGCCGGGGAGCTGTTTTTT.

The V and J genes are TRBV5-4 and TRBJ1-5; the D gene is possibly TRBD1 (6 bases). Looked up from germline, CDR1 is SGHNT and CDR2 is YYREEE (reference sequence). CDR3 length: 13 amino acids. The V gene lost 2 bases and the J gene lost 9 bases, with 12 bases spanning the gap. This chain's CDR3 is CASSLKWGRPQHF. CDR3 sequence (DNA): TGTGCCAGCAGCTTAAAGTGGGGGCGGCCCCAGCATTTT.

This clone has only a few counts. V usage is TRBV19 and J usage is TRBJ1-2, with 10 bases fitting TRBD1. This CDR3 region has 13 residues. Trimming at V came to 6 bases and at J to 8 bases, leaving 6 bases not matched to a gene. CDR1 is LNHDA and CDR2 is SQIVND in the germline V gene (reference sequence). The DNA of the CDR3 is TGTGCCAGTAGGGGACAGGGGTCGGGCGGCTACACCTTC. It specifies CASRGQGSGGYTF.

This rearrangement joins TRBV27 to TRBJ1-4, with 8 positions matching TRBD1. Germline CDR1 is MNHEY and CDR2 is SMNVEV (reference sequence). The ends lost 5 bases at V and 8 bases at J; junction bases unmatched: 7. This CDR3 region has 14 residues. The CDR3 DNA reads TGTGCCAGCAGTCCCGGGGACAGGACCGAAAAACTGTTTTTT. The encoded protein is CASSPGDRTEKLFF.

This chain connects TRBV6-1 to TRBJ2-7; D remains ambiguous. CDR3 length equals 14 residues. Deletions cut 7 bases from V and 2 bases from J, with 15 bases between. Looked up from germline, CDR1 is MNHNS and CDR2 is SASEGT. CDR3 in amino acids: CASNPARTTYEQYF. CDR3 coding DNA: TGTGCCAGCAACCCGGCTCGTACTACCTACGAGCAGTACTTC.

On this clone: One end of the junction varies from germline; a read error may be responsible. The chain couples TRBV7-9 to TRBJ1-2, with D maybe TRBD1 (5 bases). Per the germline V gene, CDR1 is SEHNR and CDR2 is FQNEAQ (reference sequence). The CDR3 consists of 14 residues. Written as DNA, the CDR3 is TGTTCCAGCAGCTTAGAAGGCAGGGAGGGTGGCTACACCTTC. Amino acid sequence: CSSSLEGREGGYTF.

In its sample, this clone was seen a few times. CDR3 region: CASSDQRQGATSGRGGTQYF. The CDR3 nucleotides are TGTGCCAGCAGTGACCAGCGACAGGGGGCGACTAGCGGGAGAGGAGGTACGCAGTATTTT. This chain uses TRBV6-1 with TRBJ2-3; 12 positions match TRBD2. CDR3 length: 20 residues. J lost 8 bases, V lost 3 bases, and 21 bases had no gene match. Germline V gene data show CDR1 as MNHNS and CDR2 as SASEGT.

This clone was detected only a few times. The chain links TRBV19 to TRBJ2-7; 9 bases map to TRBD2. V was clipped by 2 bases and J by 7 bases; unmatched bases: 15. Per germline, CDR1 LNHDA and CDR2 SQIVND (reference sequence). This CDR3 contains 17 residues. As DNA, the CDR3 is TGTGCCAGTAGTATATTCAGTCCTAGCGGGACCCCCTTGGAGCAGTACTTC. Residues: CASSIFSPSGTPLEQYF.

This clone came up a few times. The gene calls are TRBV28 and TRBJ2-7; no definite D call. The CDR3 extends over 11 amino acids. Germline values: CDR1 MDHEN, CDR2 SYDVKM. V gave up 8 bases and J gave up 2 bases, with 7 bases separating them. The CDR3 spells CASGVPYEQYF. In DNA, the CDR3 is TGTGCCAGCGGAGTACCCTACGAGCAGTACTTC.

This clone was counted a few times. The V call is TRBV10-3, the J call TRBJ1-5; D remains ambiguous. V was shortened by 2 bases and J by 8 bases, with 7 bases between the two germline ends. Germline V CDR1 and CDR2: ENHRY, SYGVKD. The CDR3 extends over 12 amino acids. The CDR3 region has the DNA TGTGCCATCAGTGAGCCCCGAGAGCCCCAGCATTTT. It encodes CAISEPREPQHF.

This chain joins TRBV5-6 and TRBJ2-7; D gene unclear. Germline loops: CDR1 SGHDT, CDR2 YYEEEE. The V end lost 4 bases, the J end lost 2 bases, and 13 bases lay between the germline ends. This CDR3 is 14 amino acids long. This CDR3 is CASSGTGSTYEQYF. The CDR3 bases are TGTGCCAGCAGCGGAACCGGGTCCACCTACGAGCAGTACTTC. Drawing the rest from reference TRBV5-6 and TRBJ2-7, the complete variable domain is DAGVTQSPTHLIKTRGQQVTLRCSPKSGHDTVSWYQQALGQGPQFIFQYYEEEERQRGNFPDRFSGHQFPNYSSELNVNALLLGDSALYLCASSGTGSTYEQYFGPGTRLTVT.